Following are 23 T cell receptor beta chains from one sample sequenced in a study of blood T cells in healthy people across ages. A second PCR, run for roughly 7 to 11 cycles, used a sample-barcoded 5' primer plus a J-beta primer mix. MiXCR, applied by TCRdb to the 5' RACE reads, yields one record per CDR3 protein. Seen here are about 780,000 distinct CDR3 sequences, 62% observed once, and the top ten hold around a quarter. Sequenced: blood. The receptors stem from a man younger than 40 in good health.

The gene calls are TRBV4-3 and TRBJ2-1; D perhaps matches TRBD2 (7 bases). The CDR3 is 16 residues long. CDR1 is LGHNA, CDR2 YSLEER, per germline. V was trimmed by 0 bases and J by 4 bases, leaving 13 bases between them. The CDR3 spells CASSQDGGAVYNEQFF. CDR3 bases: TGCGCCAGCAGCCAAGATGGGGGGGCGGTTTACAATGAGCAGTTCTTC.

In DNA, the CDR3 is TGTGCCACCAGCAAGGTAGGGGTAAACAATGAGCAGTTCTTC. Translated, it gives CATSKVGVNNEQFF. The J gene is TRBJ2-1, the V gene TRBV15, with D perhaps matching TRBD1 (5 bases). CDR1 LNHNV and CDR2 YYDKDF come from the germline V gene (reference sequence). CDR3 size: 14 residues. Deletions cut 4 bases from V and 5 bases from J, with 12 bases between.

This clonotype was seen a single time. The CDR3 sequence: CASSHRTGAQNIQYF. In nucleotides, the CDR3 is TGTGCCAGCAGCCACCGAACAGGGGCCCAAAACATTCAGTACTTC. The V and J genes are TRBV14 and TRBJ2-4; TRBD1 agrees at 7 bases. From germline, CDR1 is SGHDN and CDR2 FVKESK. This CDR3 contains 15 residues. V shed 3 bases, J shed 5 bases, and the junction held 7 bases outside the gene matches. Filled out from reference TRBV14 and TRBJ2-4, the complete variable domain reads EAGVTQFPSHSVIEKGQTVTLRCDPISGHDNLYWYRRVMGKEIKFLLHFVKESKQDESGMPNNRFLAERTGGTYSTLKVQPAELEDSGVYFCASSHRTGAQNIQYFGAGTRLSVL.

This chain links TRBV20-1 with TRBJ1-6; no firm D call. The germline gives CDR1 DFQATT, CDR2 SNEGSKA (reference sequence). V lost 3 bases to trimming and J lost 4 bases, with 13 bases between them. CDR3 size: 15 residues. CDR3 amino acids: CSARSRTAYNSPLHF. DNA for the CDR3: TGCAGTGCTAGGTCCCGGACGGCTTATAATTCACCCCTCCACTTT.

V and J are TRBV6-6 and TRBJ2-1; the D gene is possibly TRBD2 (7 bases). The CDR3 is 14 amino acids. Germline CDR1 is MNHNY and CDR2 is SVGAGI (reference sequence). This chain's CDR3 is CATLFEGGLNEQFF. Here the CDR3 DNA reads TGTGCTACTCTTTTCGAGGGGGGGCTCAATGAGCAGTTCTTC.

This clonotype occurred a few times. This sequence joins TRBV10-3 and TRBJ2-7; D possibly corresponds to TRBD2 (5 bases). V gave up 7 bases and J gave up 0 bases, with 13 bases separating them. CDR3 length equals 14 residues. Germline V gene data show CDR1 as ENHRY and CDR2 as SYGVKD. The CDR3 DNA sequence: TGTGCCATCACGGACGGGGTCAACTCCTACGAGCAGTACTTC. Translating gives CAITDGVNSYEQYF.

The chain has TRBV7-3 and TRBJ2-5; 8 nucleotides line up with TRBD2. Germline CDR1 is SGHTA and CDR2 is FQGTGA. J gave up 11 bases and V 5 bases, and 22 bases lay outside the gene matches. The CDR3 length is 17 residues. This CDR3 is CASSISHVAGGGNEQYF. CDR3 bases: TGTGCCAGCAGCATCTCCCACGTCGCGGGGGGAGGGAATGAGCAGTACTTC. Using reference TRBV7-3 and TRBJ2-5 for the parts outside the CDR3, the full variable domain is GAGVSQTPSNKVTEKGKYVELRCDPISGHTALYWYRQSLGQGPEFLIYFQGTGAADDSGLPNDRFFAVRPEGSVSTLKIQRTERGDSAVYLCASSISHVAGGGNEQYFGPGTRLLVL.

This chain links TRBV28 with TRBJ2-6, with TRBD1 as a possible D gene (5 bases). Per the germline V gene, CDR1 is MDHEN and CDR2 is SYDVKM. The length of the CDR3 is 16 residues. Trimming took off 4 bases at V and 2 bases at J, with 12 bases between the two ends. The CDR3 loop is CASSSVGVAGANVLTF. The CDR3 DNA reads TGTGCCAGCAGTTCCGTAGGGGTAGCTGGGGCCAACGTCCTGACTTTC.

This sequence joins TRBV2 and TRBJ1-1; unclear D gene. V dropped 2 bases and J dropped 10 bases, with 11 bases sitting between them. The germline CDR1 and CDR2 sequences are SNHLY and FYNNEI. This CDR3 comprises 12 residues. CDR3 DNA sequence: TGTGCCAGCAGTGAACGGGATTGGGTAGCTTTCTTT. This gives the protein CASSERDWVAFF.

The chain is built from TRBV3-1 and TRBJ1-2; no clear D. The germline V and J ends were trimmed by 1 base and 2 bases, with 8 bases remaining between them. Germline-derived CDR1 and CDR2 are LGHDT and YNNKEL (reference sequence). CDR3 length: 14 residues. This CDR3 reads CASSQGRHNYGYTF. In DNA form, the CDR3 reads TGTGCCAGCAGCCAAGGGCGTCACAACTATGGCTACACCTTC.

The V and J genes are TRBV12-3 or TRBV12-4 and TRBJ1-1, with a weak D call TRBD1 (6 bases). This CDR3 comprises 15 residues. V was trimmed by 4 bases and J by 5 bases, leaving 17 bases between them. CDR3 sequence (DNA): TGTGCCAGCAGTTACAGGACAGTGAGGGGGACTGAAGCTTTCTTT. Translated, it gives CASSYRTVRGTEAFF.

This chain connects TRBV18 to TRBJ2-5, with 8 bases lining up with TRBD1. This CDR3 has 16 amino acids. Germline V gene sequence: CDR1 KGHSH, CDR2 LQKENI. V trimming: 1 base; J trimming: 2 bases; junction bases outside the gene matches: 6. The CDR3 nucleotides are TGTGCCAGCTCACCACTCGGACAGGGCCTACAAGAGACCCAGTACTTC. Translated: CASSPLGQGLQETQYF. The whole variable domain, remainder taken from reference TRBV18 and TRBJ2-5, is NAGVMQNPRHLVRRRGQEARLRCSPMKGHSHVYWYRQLPEEGLKFMVYLQKENIIDESGMPKERFSAEFPKEGPSILRIQQVVRGDSAAYFCASSPLGQGLQETQYFGPGTRLLVL.

The genes are TRBV28 and TRBJ2-5, with 7 bases aligning to TRBD1. Germline loops: CDR1 MDHEN, CDR2 SYDVKM. With 6 bases clipped from V and 11 bases from J, the junction kept 18 bases outside the gene matches. This CDR3 is built from 15 residues. The DNA of the CDR3 is TGTGCCAGCAGGCGGACAGGACCAAGTTACAATGAGCAGTACTTC. Protein product: CASRRTGPSYNEQYF.

This chain joins TRBV4-3 and TRBJ2-1; 10 nucleotides line up with TRBD2. Germline lookup yields CDR1 LGHNA and CDR2 YSLEER. V lost 4 bases and J lost 6; bases outside the gene matches: 9. The CDR3 consists of 16 residues. CDR3 DNA sequence: TGCGCCAGCAGCCGAAGGAGCGGGGGGGCTCCCAATGAGCAGTTCTTC. Translation gives CASSRRSGGAPNEQFF.

The chain couples TRBV4-2 to TRBJ2-7; no reliable D call. Germline loops: CDR1 LGHNA, CDR2 YNFKEQ. The CDR3 has 18 residues. Trimming shortened V by 0 bases and J by 0 bases, and 18 bases separated the two germline ends. In DNA form, the CDR3 reads TGTGCCAGCAGCCAAGACTTGAGTATGCAGACATACTCCTACGAGCAGTACTTC. It yields the protein CASSQDLSMQTYSYEQYF.

The chain recombines TRBV28 with TRBJ2-7; D is ambiguous. Germline CDR1 is MDHEN and CDR2 is SYDVKM. Trimming left V 1 base short and J 2 bases short, with 6 bases between. The CDR3 length is 13 residues. This CDR3 reads CASSLFIAYEQYF. The CDR3 bases are TGTGCCAGCAGTTTATTTATAGCCTACGAGCAGTACTTC. The full variable domain, with the rest looked up from reference TRBV28 and TRBJ2-7, is DVKVTQSSRYLVKRTGEKVFLECVQDMDHENMFWYRQDPGLGLRLIYFSYDVKMKEKGDIPEGYSVSREKKERFSLILESASTNQTSMYLCASSLFIAYEQYFGPGTRLTVT.

The rearrangement uses TRBV29-1 and TRBJ2-1; a weak D match, TRBD1 (5 bases). Germline lookup yields CDR1 SQVTM and CDR2 ANQGSEA. The CDR3 runs 16 residues. The germline V and J ends were trimmed by 2 bases and 9 bases, with 23 bases remaining between them. CDR3 amino acids: CSVEFVERGRDGEQFF. The CDR3 DNA reads TGCAGCGTTGAATTCGTAGAAAGGGGCCGAGATGGTGAGCAGTTCTTC.

The J gene is TRBJ2-6, the V gene TRBV2, with D possibly matching TRBD1 (5 bases). V was trimmed by 6 bases and J by 2 bases, leaving 17 bases between them. There are 17 residues in the CDR3. Germline V CDR1 and CDR2: SNHLY, FYNNEI. The DNA for the CDR3 is TGTGCCAGCAGCGACAGTTGGGGTTCGGCTGGGGCCAACGTCCTGACTTTC. It specifies CASSDSWGSAGANVLTF.

The V and J genes are TRBV15 and TRBJ2-1; D might be TRBD1 or TRBD2, each matching 5 bases. Germline values: CDR1 LNHNV, CDR2 YYDKDF (reference sequence). The V end lost 2 bases, the J end lost 5 bases, and 13 bases lay between the germline ends. There are 15 residues in the CDR3. Written as DNA, the CDR3 is TGTGCCACCAGCAGACCCGGGACCGCCAACAATGAGCAGTTCTTC. It specifies CATSRPGTANNEQFF.

The chain links TRBV7-2 to TRBJ2-5; 8 bases line up with TRBD2. Germline lookup yields CDR1 SGHTA and CDR2 FQGNSA. The junction had 13 bases not matched to a gene; V was cut back by 8 bases and J by 11 bases. The CDR3 totals 13 residues. CDR3 region: CASGLASLSAQYF. CDR3 sequence (DNA): TGTGCCAGCGGACTAGCTTCCCTGAGTGCGCAGTACTTC.

The V call is TRBV4-1, the J call TRBJ2-1, with a possible D match to TRBD2 (6 bases). Deletions cut 5 bases from V and 1 base from J, with 15 bases between. CDR1 and CDR2 from the germline V gene are MGHRA and YSYEKL. The CDR3 loop spans 16 amino acids. CDR3 coding DNA: TGCGCCAGCAGCTTTTTAGCGGTCGTTTCCTACAATGAGCAGTTCTTC. This translates into CASSFLAVVSYNEQFF.

This chain uses TRBV11-2 with TRBJ2-4, with D unresolved. This CDR3 spans 16 amino acids. CDR1 is SGHAT, CDR2 FQNNGV, per germline. The germline V and J ends were trimmed by 5 bases and 0 bases, with 14 bases remaining between them. The CDR3 DNA reads TGTGCCAGCAGCACGGAACTTTTCCCAGCCAAAAACATTCAGTACTTC. Translated, it gives CASSTELFPAKNIQYF.

Points on this clonotype: One end of the junction is discordant with germline, which a read error may explain. J is TRBJ2-5 and V is TRBV5-6; unclear D gene. The CDR3 is made up of 14 amino acids. Germline values: CDR1 SGHDT, CDR2 YYEEEE. The chain's CDR3 is CAGSLPGTQETQYF. The CDR3 bases are TGTGCCGGCAGCTTACCAGGCACCCAAGAGACCCAGTACTTC.